The source of this T cell receptor beta chain is a study of T cell repertoires in cytomegalovirus infection. The overall study: TCR beta signatures that were public indicated CMV infection and matching HLA type. Study-wide results and caveats: People with CMV and the relevant HLA were identified by cumulative public TCR beta family frequency. Dominating the ex vivo response were HLA-C-restricted CMV-specific TCR beta clonotypes.

The CDR3 runs 15 residues. V shed 5 bases, J shed 0 bases, and the junction held 7 bases outside the gene matches. CDR1 and CDR2 from the germline V gene are DFQATT and SNEGSKA (reference sequence). TCRdb re-called the reads with MiXCR, one entry per CDR3 protein. The table lists approximately 240,000 distinct CDR3 sequences, 9% to 15% of them singletons. Details on this clonotype: No antigen is known for it.

The chain links TRBV20-1 to TRBJ2-7, with 10 bases matching TRBD2. The source is a human donor in good health (CMV status not recorded). Some clones in this sample may be carry-over from other donors' samples. Source material: PBMCs. As DNA, the CDR3 is TGCAGTGCTGTCGGACTAGCGGAGAGCTCCTACGAGCAGTACTTC. The encoded protein is CSAVGLAESSYEQYF.